These T cell receptor beta chains were read from a single sample in a study of shared clonotypes between healthy human individuals. Assay: immunoSEQ multiplex PCR; the TCRdb copy retains only in-frame clones and omits some. The sample records about 980,000 clones, 60% to 85% being singletons. What was sequenced was memory CD4+ T cells sorted from blood. These receptors were obtained from a man in his late teens or twenties in good health. The CDR3 runs from the conserved cysteine through the conserved F or W. A D gene is named only where the DNA matches it firmly. Clone size, where shown, is once, few, many, or a class for clones that have expanded.

D gene: NA; J gene: TRBJ2-7; clone size: NA; V gene: TRBV11-3; CDR3 DNA: TGTGCCAGCAGCTTACAGGGGATCTCCGAGCAGTACTTC; CDR3 protein: CASSLQGISEQYF
D gene: TRBD1; J gene: TRBJ2-1; clone size: NA; V gene: TRBV7-3; CDR3 DNA: TGTGCCAGCAGCTCCGGGACAGAGTCCTACAATGAGCAGTTCTTC; CDR3 protein: CASSSGTESYNEQFF
D gene: NA; J gene: TRBJ2-1; clone size: NA; V gene: TRBV7-9; CDR3 DNA: TGTGCCACCATTAGCGGAGGAGTGGATGAGCAGTTCTTC; CDR3 protein: CATISGGVDEQFF
D gene: TRBD2; J gene: TRBJ2-3; clone size: NA; V gene: TRBV5-1; CDR3 DNA: TGCGCCAGCAGCTTGGGTCTAGCGGTCGATACGCAGTATTTT; CDR3 protein: CASSLGLAVDTQYF
D gene: NA; J gene: TRBJ1-2; clone size: NA; V gene: TRBV5-1; CDR3 DNA: TGCGCCAGCAGCTCGGGGTCTACCTATGGCTACACCTTC; CDR3 protein: CASSSGSTYGYTF
D gene: TRBD1; J gene: TRBJ1-4; clone size: NA; V gene: TRBV5-1; CDR3 DNA: TGCGCCAGCAGCGAGGTTACAGGGGGAGGTGAAAAACTGTTTTTT; CDR3 protein: CASSEVTGGGEKLFF
D gene: NA; J gene: TRBJ1-5; clone size: NA; V gene: TRBV6-1; CDR3 DNA: TGTGCCAGCAGTGAAGGAGGTACTTATAGCAATCAGCCCCAGCATTTT; CDR3 protein: CASSEGGTYSNQPQHF
D gene: NA; J gene: TRBJ2-7; clone size: few; V gene: TRBV5-1; CDR3 DNA: TGCGCCAGCAGCCTTGGGGACCGGGGCGAGCAGTACTTC; CDR3 protein: CASSLGDRGEQYF
D gene: NA; J gene: TRBJ1-1; clone size: NA; V gene: TRBV19; CDR3 DNA: TGTGCCAGTATCTCCTCGGATCGTTCTGAAGCTTTCTTT; CDR3 protein: CASISSDRSEAFF
D gene: NA; J gene: TRBJ2-7; clone size: NA; V gene: TRBV7-9; CDR3 DNA: TGTGCCAGCAGCTTCCCGGGTCTGGGAAACGAGCAGTACTTC; CDR3 protein: CASSFPGLGNEQYF
D gene: TRBD1; J gene: TRBJ1-5; clone size: many; V gene: TRBV30; CDR3 DNA: TGTGCCTGGAGGAAAGAGGGACAGGTAAATCAGCCCCAGCATTTT; CDR3 protein: CAWRKEGQVNQPQHF
D gene: TRBD2; J gene: TRBJ2-1; clone size: NA; V gene: TRBV7-8; CDR3 DNA: TGTGCCAGCAGTTATAGCGGGGGCAATGAGCAGTTCTTC; CDR3 protein: CASSYSGGNEQFF
D gene: TRBD1; J gene: TRBJ1-5; clone size: NA; V gene: TRBV30; CDR3 DNA: TGTGCCTGGGGGGACAGGGCAAATCAGCCCCAGCATTTT; CDR3 protein: CAWGDRANQPQHF
D gene: NA; J gene: TRBJ2-3; clone size: NA; V gene: TRBV5-4; CDR3 DNA: TGTGCCAGCAGCCCAAGCGACCCCACAGATACGCAATATTTT; CDR3 protein: CASSPSDPTDTQYF
D gene: NA; J gene: TRBJ1-2; clone size: NA; V gene: TRBV25-1; CDR3 DNA: TGTGCCAGCAGTGAATACAAGGGCCGGCGTGGCTACACCTTC; CDR3 protein: CASSEYKGRRGYTF
D gene: TRBD2; J gene: TRBJ2-7; clone size: NA; V gene: TRBV5-1; CDR3 DNA: TGCGCCAGCAGCACCGGACTAGCCTACGAGCAGTACTTC; CDR3 protein: CASSTGLAYEQYF
D gene: NA; J gene: TRBJ1-2; clone size: few; V gene: TRBV7-2; CDR3 DNA: TGTGCCAGCAGCCTACAGCAGGGCTGGGGCGGCTACACCTTC; CDR3 protein: CASSLQQGWGGYTF
D gene: TRBD1; J gene: TRBJ2-3; clone size: NA; V gene: TRBV6-6; CDR3 DNA: TGTGCCAGCAGGGCAGGGGGCGGAGATACGCAGTATTTT; CDR3 protein: CASRAGGGDTQYF
D gene: TRBD1; J gene: TRBJ1-1; clone size: NA; V gene: TRBV10-2; CDR3 DNA: TGCGCCAGCAGGGGGGACAGGTGGGTCACTGAAGCTTTCTTT; CDR3 protein: CASRGDRWVTEAFF
D gene: TRBD2; J gene: TRBJ2-1; clone size: once; V gene: TRBV4-3; CDR3 DNA: TGCGCCAGCAGCGACATCAGCGGGAGTTACAATGAGCAGTTCTTC; CDR3 protein: CASSDISGSYNEQFF
D gene: NA; J gene: TRBJ2-1; clone size: NA; V gene: TRBV7-2; CDR3 DNA: TGTGCCAGCAGCTCCCTCGGATTCGGTGAGCAGTTCTTC; CDR3 protein: CASSSLGFGEQFF
D gene: NA; J gene: TRBJ2-1; clone size: NA; V gene: TRBV30; CDR3 DNA: TGTGCCTGGGATTCAGGAGGAAGCTCCTACAATGAGCAGTTCTTC; CDR3 protein: CAWDSGGSSYNEQFF
D gene: TRBD1; J gene: TRBJ2-1; clone size: NA; V gene: TRBV5-6; CDR3 DNA: TGTGCCAGCAGTCCCCCTCGGGACAGAGTATACAATGAGCAGTTCTTC; CDR3 protein: CASSPPRDRVYNEQFF
D gene: TRBD1; J gene: TRBJ2-7; clone size: NA; V gene: TRBV6-1; CDR3 DNA: TGTGCCAGCAGTGTTAGTATGGACAGGGCGTCCTACGAGCAGTACTTC; CDR3 protein: CASSVSMDRASYEQYF
D gene: TRBD1; J gene: TRBJ1-4; clone size: NA; V gene: TRBV19; CDR3 DNA: TGTGCCAGTACCAAAGGACAGGTTAATGAAAAACTGTTTTTT; CDR3 protein: CASTKGQVNEKLFF
D gene: NA; J gene: TRBJ1-5; clone size: few; V gene: TRBV15; CDR3 DNA: TGTGCCACCAGCAGAGATCGAGGGGGGTATCAGCCCCAGCATTTT; CDR3 protein: CATSRDRGGYQPQHF
D gene: NA; J gene: TRBJ1-1; clone size: few; V gene: TRBV10-1; CDR3 DNA: TGCGCCAGCAGTGAGTCGGGGAACACTGAAGCTTTCTTT; CDR3 protein: CASSESGNTEAFF
D gene: TRBD1; J gene: TRBJ2-1; clone size: many; V gene: TRBV6-1; CDR3 DNA: TGTGCCAGCAGTGTACAGGGGACAAACAATGAGCAGTTCTTC; CDR3 protein: CASSVQGTNNEQFF
D gene: NA; J gene: TRBJ2-2; clone size: NA; V gene: TRBV5-4; CDR3 DNA: TGTGCCAGCAGCTTGGCCAACACCGGGGAGCTGTTTTTT; CDR3 protein: CASSLANTGELFF
D gene: NA; J gene: TRBJ1-1; clone size: NA; V gene: TRBV29-1; CDR3 DNA: TGCAGCGTTGAAGATAGTAAGGGGGTGGGCACTGAAGCTTTCTTT; CDR3 protein: CSVEDSKGVGTEAFF
D gene: NA; J gene: TRBJ1-5; clone size: NA; V gene: TRBV18; CDR3 DNA: TGTGCCAGCTCAATTACTAGCCCGGGTGATCAGCCCCAGCATTTT; CDR3 protein: CASSITSPGDQPQHF
D gene: TRBD2; J gene: TRBJ2-7; clone size: NA; V gene: TRBV6-5; CDR3 DNA: TGTGCCAGCACAAACGGGGGGGGCTTGCGAGAGCAGTACTTC; CDR3 protein: CASTNGGGLREQYF
D gene: TRBD1; J gene: TRBJ1-2; clone size: NA; V gene: TRBV28; CDR3 DNA: TGTGCCAGCAGTTTACCCGGGGGACAGGGTAACTATGGCTACACCTTC; CDR3 protein: CASSLPGGQGNYGYTF
D gene: NA; J gene: TRBJ2-5; clone size: NA; V gene: TRBV6-1; CDR3 DNA: TGTGCCAGCAGTGAGGAGGGGCGAACCCAGTACTTC; CDR3 protein: CASSEEGRTQYF
D gene: NA; J gene: TRBJ2-2; clone size: few; V gene: TRBV5-1; CDR3 DNA: TGCGCCAGCAGCTTAGATGGGGGTACCGGGGAGCTGTTTTTT; CDR3 protein: CASSLDGGTGELFF
D gene: NA; J gene: TRBJ2-3; clone size: NA; V gene: TRBV5-4; CDR3 DNA: TGTGCCAGCAGCTTGGGGCAGGGCGAGCGGGATACGCAGTATTTT; CDR3 protein: CASSLGQGERDTQYF
D gene: NA; J gene: TRBJ2-3; clone size: once; V gene: TRBV7-9; CDR3 DNA: TGTGCCAGCAGCTTCTCGGGGGGCACAGATACGCAGTATTTT; CDR3 protein: CASSFSGGTDTQYF
D gene: NA; J gene: TRBJ2-7; clone size: NA; V gene: TRBV29-1; CDR3 DNA: TGCAGCGTTTTAACCGGGCCGCCACCCTACGAGCAGTACTTC; CDR3 protein: CSVLTGPPPYEQYF
D gene: TRBD1; J gene: TRBJ1-6; clone size: NA; V gene: TRBV19; CDR3 DNA: TGTGCCAGTAGTATCCTACAGGGGTACAGATTGGCCCTCCACTTT; CDR3 protein: CASSILQGYRLALHF
D gene: NA; J gene: TRBJ1-1; clone size: NA; V gene: TRBV29-1; CDR3 DNA: TGCAGCGTTGCCAGGGGAGGGACTGAAGCTTTCTTT; CDR3 protein: CSVARGGTEAFF
D gene: NA; J gene: TRBJ2-1; clone size: few; V gene: TRBV2; CDR3 DNA: TGTGCCAGCAGACTAGACAGCTACAATGAGCAGTTCTTC; CDR3 protein: CASRLDSYNEQFF
D gene: TRBD1; J gene: TRBJ2-7; clone size: NA; V gene: TRBV7-2; CDR3 DNA: TGTGCCAGCAGCCCCCAACCCGGGACAGGGAGCTACGAGCAGTACTTC; CDR3 protein: CASSPQPGTGSYEQYF